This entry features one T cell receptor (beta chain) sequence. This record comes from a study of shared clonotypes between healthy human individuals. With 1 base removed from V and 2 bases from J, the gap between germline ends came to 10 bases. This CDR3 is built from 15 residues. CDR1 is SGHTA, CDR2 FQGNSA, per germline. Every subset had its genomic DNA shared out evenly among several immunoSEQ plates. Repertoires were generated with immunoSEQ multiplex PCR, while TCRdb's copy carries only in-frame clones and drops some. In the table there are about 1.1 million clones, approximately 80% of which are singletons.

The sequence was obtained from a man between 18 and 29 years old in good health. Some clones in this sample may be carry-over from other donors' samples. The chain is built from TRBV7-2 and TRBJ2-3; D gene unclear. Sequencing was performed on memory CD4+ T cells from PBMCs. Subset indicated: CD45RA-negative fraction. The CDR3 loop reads CASSLGYMYTDTQYF. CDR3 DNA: TGTGCCAGCAGCTTAGGGTACATGTACACAGATACGCAGTATTTT.